A single sample is the source of the 28 T cell receptor beta chains below, sequenced in a study of cytomegalovirus exposure and HLA in healthy donors. The study ran its PCR with 60 Vbeta and 13 Jbeta primers. Data came from immunoSEQ multiplex PCR; TCRdb stores just in-frame clones and leaves some out. The sample has 120,000 to 150,000 clones, around 70% seen once. Specimen: PBMCs. These receptors were taken from a woman aged 30 to 39 in good health and CMV-seronegative.

V usage is TRBV7-8 and J usage is TRBJ1-5, with 8 bases matching TRBD1. The germline V gene has CDR1 SGHVS and CDR2 FQNEAQ. The CDR3 sequence is 13 residues long. V was clipped by 6 bases and J by 5 bases; unmatched bases: 3. The CDR3 region is CASRGQEHQPQHF. The CDR3 DNA reads as TGTGCCAGCAGGGGACAGGAGCATCAGCCCCAGCATTTT.

The genes are TRBV10-1 and TRBJ1-2, with 9 bases identical to TRBD1. The germline V gene has CDR1 WNHNN and CDR2 SYGVQD (reference sequence). The CDR3 extends over 20 amino acids. J gave up 0 bases and V 11 bases, and 25 bases lay outside the gene matches. CDR3 protein: CAAVLRDRVPVHKSNYGYTF. The CDR3 bases are TGCGCCGCTGTGCTCCGGGACAGGGTTCCCGTGCATAAGTCTAACTATGGCTACACCTTC.

To note about this clone: The sample has other DNA sequences that encode this CDR3 too. The rearrangement joins TRBV6-5 to TRBJ2-3, with TRBD1 matching 9 bases. The CDR3 is 15 amino acids. Losses at the gene ends were 0 bases for V and 3 bases for J; bases not matched to a gene: 1. The germline V gene has CDR1 MNHEY and CDR2 SVGAGI. This CDR3 is CASSYSGQGTDTQYF. The CDR3 DNA is TGTGCCAGCAGTTACTCGGGACAGGGAACAGATACGCAGTATTTT.

In its sample, this clone was seen a few times. This sequence joins TRBV15 and TRBJ2-3; D possibly corresponds to TRBD2 (6 bases). The germline V and J ends were trimmed by 1 base and 4 bases, with 12 bases remaining between them. The CDR3 has 15 amino acids. Germline CDR1 is LNHNV and CDR2 is YYDKDF (reference sequence). Here the CDR3 reads CATSRGQGGPDTQYF. The CDR3 DNA sequence: TGTGCCACCAGCAGAGGGCAGGGAGGTCCAGATACGCAGTATTTT. The variable domain in full, completed from reference TRBV15 and TRBJ2-3, reads DAMVIQNPRYQVTQFGKPVTLSCSQTLNHNVMYWYQQKSSQAPKLLFHYYDKDFNNEADTPDNFQSRRPNTSFCFLDIRSPGLGDTAMYLCATSRGQGGPDTQYFGPGTRLTVL.

Worth noting for this clone: An end of the junction differs from the germline gene, which may be a read error. CDR3 protein: CSSSFITGELFF. The DNA of the CDR3 is TGTTCCAGCAGCTTCATCACCGGGGAGCTGTTTTTT. The chain uses TRBV7-9 and TRBJ2-2; D call uncertain. Germline loops: CDR1 SEHNR, CDR2 FQNEAQ (reference sequence). This CDR3 is 12 amino acids long.

V gene TRBV18 combines with J gene TRBJ2-3, with 11 positions matching TRBD1. The trim removed 5 bases at V and 5 bases at J, leaving 3 bases unmatched. The CDR3 has 14 amino acids. CDR1 KGHSH and CDR2 LQKENI come from the germline V gene. The CDR3, as DNA: TGTGCCAGCTCATCAGGGACAGGGGGAGATACGCAGTATTTT. This codes for CASSSGTGGDTQYF.

The rearrangement joins TRBV5-4 to TRBJ2-3, with D perhaps TRBD2 (5 bases). The CDR3 has 13 amino acids. V lost 5 bases and J lost 3, with 10 bases in between. Germline CDR1 is SGHNT and CDR2 is YYREEE (reference sequence). The CDR3 bases are TGTGCCAGCAGTTTTGGCGGGACAGATACGCAGTATTTT. Translation gives CASSFGGTDTQYF.

This clone was picked up one time. V gene TRBV6-4 combines with J gene TRBJ1-6; D is possibly TRBD1 (6 bases). The CDR3 loop spans 15 amino acids. Germline assignment: CDR1 MRHNA and CDR2 SNTAGT. Trimming stripped 0 bases from V and 7 bases from J, with 10 bases between. The CDR3 loop is CASSDSTGGNSPLHF. The CDR3 nucleotides read TGTGCCAGCAGTGACTCGACAGGCGGCAATTCACCCCTCCACTTT.

This clone was detected a few times. The chain couples TRBV5-1 to TRBJ2-5; 11 bases map to TRBD2. V trimming: 0 bases; J trimming: 7 bases; junction bases outside the gene matches: 8. The CDR3 loop spans 16 amino acids. Germline values: CDR1 SGHRS, CDR2 YFSETQ. As DNA, the CDR3 is TGCGCCAGCAGCTTGGGGGGGACTAGCGGTGGAAGGACCCAGTACTTC. This translates into CASSLGGTSGGRTQYF.

The V and J genes are TRBV6-5 and TRBJ1-1; D uncertain. CDR1 and CDR2 from the germline V gene are MNHEY and SVGAGI. There are 13 residues in the CDR3. V lost 2 bases and J 6 bases, leaving 10 bases between the germline ends. DNA for the CDR3: TGTGCCAGCAGTTACAGAGGGTACTCTGAAGCTTTCTTT. It is translated as CASSYRGYSEAFF.

The CDR3 reads CASSLARVGRTSTMNTEAFF. In DNA form, the CDR3 reads TGCGCCAGCAGCTTGGCCAGGGTAGGCAGGACGTCGACCATGAACACTGAAGCTTTCTTT. The chain links TRBV5-1 to TRBJ1-1; tentative D call: TRBD1 (5 bases). This CDR3 contains 20 residues. CDR1 and CDR2 (germline): SGHRS, YFSETQ. With 0 bases removed from V and 0 bases from J, the gap between germline ends came to 24 bases. The full variable domain, completed using reference TRBV5-1 and TRBJ1-1, is KAGVTQTPRYLIKTRGQQVTLSCSPISGHRSVSWYQQTPGQGLQFLFEYFSETQRNKGNFPGRFSGRQFSNSRSEMNVSTLELGDSALYLCASSLARVGRTSTMNTEAFFGQGTRLTVV.

The J gene is TRBJ1-4, the V gene TRBV28; maybe TRBD1 (5 bases). CDR1 and CDR2 (germline): MDHEN, SYDVKM. The V end lost 7 bases, the J end lost 8 bases, and 20 bases lay between the germline ends. The CDR3 length is 15 residues. The CDR3 region has the DNA TGTGCCAGCACTACTTTAGGGCAGGGAGGGGAAAAACTGTTTTTT. Translated: CASTTLGQGGEKLFF. The entire variable domain, with the rest obtained from reference TRBV28 and TRBJ1-4, is as follows: DVKVTQSSRYLVKRTGEKVFLECVQDMDHENMFWYRQDPGLGLRLIYFSYDVKMKEKGDIPEGYSVSREKKERFSLILESASTNQTSMYLCASTTLGQGGEKLFFGSGTQLSVL.

In its sample, this clone was seen a few times. The V call is TRBV9, the J call TRBJ2-2; 9 bases line up with TRBD2. Germline CDR1 and CDR2: SGDLS and YYNGEE. V gave up 4 bases and J gave up 7 bases; unmatched junction bases: 8. The CDR3 totals 15 residues. The CDR3 loop reads CASSSRTSVDGELFF. CDR3 sequence (DNA): TGTGCCAGCAGCTCTCGGACTAGCGTGGACGGGGAGCTGTTTTTT.

This clone was counted only a few times. In nucleotides, the CDR3 is TGTGCCAGCAGCCAGGTGACTAGCGGGGGACCCGCCGGAGAGACCCAGTACTTC. Its translation: CASSQVTSGGPAGETQYF. This chain links TRBV4-2 with TRBJ2-5, with 12 bases that match TRBD2. Germline V lookup: CDR1 LGHNA, CDR2 YNFKEQ. J was trimmed by 4 bases and V by 3 bases; bases with no gene match: 12. CDR3 length: 18 residues.

The chain combines TRBV7-2 with TRBJ1-2; tentative D call: TRBD1 (6 bases). Per germline, CDR1 SGHTA and CDR2 FQGNSA. V was trimmed by 6 bases and J by 1 base, leaving 12 bases between them. The CDR3 has 14 amino acids. The CDR3: CASRGTGNNYGYTF. The CDR3 DNA is TGTGCCAGCAGGGGAACAGGGAATAACTATGGCTACACCTTC.

The sample holds one count of this clone. The rearrangement links TRBV5-1 to TRBJ2-5; TRBD1 matches 10 bases. The J call may be wrong; the DNA end is better matched by TRBJ2-7. CDR1 SGHRS and CDR2 YFSETQ come from the germline V gene. This CDR3 has 15 amino acids. Here the CDR3 reads CASSSSGTGVPEQYF. In nucleotides, the CDR3 is TGCGCCAGCAGCTCGTCCGGGACAGGGGTGCCCGAGCAGTACTTC.

A word on this clone: The junction does not match germline at one end; this may be a read error. The chain is built from TRBV7-7 and TRBJ2-3; D is undetermined. Germline loops: CDR1 SSHAT, CDR2 FNYEAQ (reference sequence). The CDR3 covers 15 residues. The CDR3 loop is CASSSSHEPTDTQYF. CDR3 bases: TGTGCTAGCAGTTCCTCTCACGAGCCTACAGATACGCAGTATTTT.

The chain recombines TRBV28 with TRBJ1-2; TRBD1 agrees at 7 bases. Germline-derived CDR1 and CDR2 are MDHEN and SYDVKM. V shed 6 bases, J shed 4 bases, and the junction held 8 bases outside the gene matches. The CDR3 has 14 residues. CDR3 coding DNA: TGTGCCAGCAGCCCTGTGACAGGGATCTATGGCTACACCTTC. It codes for CASSPVTGIYGYTF.

The chain employs TRBV6-6 and TRBJ2-7, with a weak D call TRBD1 (5 bases). The germline V gene encodes CDR1 MNHNY and CDR2 SVGAGI (reference sequence). The CDR3 has 15 residues. The CDR3 spells CASSYAAPGSCEQYV. The CDR3 DNA is TGTGCCAGCAGTTACGCGGCCCCAGGGTCCTGCGAGCAGTACGTC.

The chain is built from TRBV5-4 and TRBJ1-3; D gene ambiguous. The germline gives CDR1 SGHNT, CDR2 YYREEE (reference sequence). The V gene lost 1 base and the J gene lost 4 bases, with 6 bases spanning the gap. The CDR3 is 13 amino acids. CDR3 nucleotide sequence: TGTGCCAGCAGCTTGCCCGGGGGAAACACCATATATTTT. This translates into CASSLPGGNTIYF.

On this clone: The same CDR3 is also encoded by other DNA sequences in this sample. This chain joins TRBV7-3 and TRBJ2-2, with TRBD1 as a possible D gene (6 bases). Looked up from germline, CDR1 is SGHTA and CDR2 is FQGTGA. The CDR3 consists of 13 residues. Trimming removed 6 bases at V and 8 bases at J, with 13 bases between. Here the CDR3 DNA reads TGTGCCAGCAGTTCAAGGGGGACAGGGGAGCTGTTTTTT. It specifies CASSSRGTGELFF.

The chain carries TRBV28 and TRBJ2-1; the D gene is possibly TRBD1 (5 bases). Germline CDR1 MDHEN, CDR2 SYDVKM. The CDR3 is made up of 12 amino acids. Deletions cut 6 bases from V and 3 bases from J, with 6 bases between. The CDR3 here is CASSDSYNEQFF. CDR3 sequence (DNA): TGTGCCAGCAGCGACAGCTACAATGAGCAGTTCTTC.

This clone was detected once. The chain carries TRBV27 and TRBJ1-1, with D possibly matching TRBD1 (5 bases). V shed 4 bases and J shed 7 bases, with 16 bases lying between them. The CDR3 runs 14 residues. Germline CDR1 and CDR2: MNHEY and SMNVEV (reference sequence). Here the CDR3 DNA reads TGTGCCAGCAGTTCCGACAGATTCGCTTGTGAAGCTTTCTTT. Encoded protein: CASSSDRFACEAFF.

The chain combines TRBV28 with TRBJ1-6; 8 positions match TRBD1. CDR1 and CDR2 (germline): MDHEN, SYDVKM. The J segment lost 9 bases and the V segment lost 8 bases, leaving 6 bases of the junction unmatched. CDR3 length: 13 amino acids. In DNA form, the CDR3 reads TGTGCCAGCTACGGACAGGGCGGTTCACCCCTCCACTTT. Translated, it gives CASYGQGGSPLHF.

J is TRBJ1-5 and V is TRBV25-1, with D possibly TRBD1 on 6 matching bases. V lost 2 bases to trimming and J lost 7 bases, with 12 bases between them. This CDR3 spans 14 amino acids. Germline assignment: CDR1 MGHDK and CDR2 SYGVNS. CDR3 residues: CASSEEIGGQPQHF. DNA for the CDR3: TGTGCCAGCAGTGAAGAAATTGGGGGCCAGCCCCAGCATTTT. Together with reference TRBV25-1 and TRBJ1-5, the CDR3 gives the full variable domain: EADIYQTPRYLVIGTGKKITLECSQTMGHDKMYWYQQDPGMELHLIHYSYGVNSTEKGDLSSESTVSRIRTEHFPLTLESARPSHTSQYLCASSEEIGGQPQHFGDGTRLSIL.

This chain links TRBV10-3 with TRBJ1-2; no definite D call. Trimming shortened V by 3 bases and J by 0 bases, and 14 bases separated the two germline ends. This CDR3 has 16 amino acids. Germline-derived CDR1 and CDR2 are ENHRY and SYGVKD. CDR3 loop: CAISDSDGLANYGYTF. For the CDR3, the DNA is TGTGCCATCAGTGACAGCGACGGATTAGCTAACTATGGCTACACCTTC.

This clone was recorded a few times. This chain connects TRBV5-4 to TRBJ2-5; D might be TRBD2 (5 bases). The CDR3 totals 13 residues. Trimming took off 1 base at V and 5 bases at J, with 9 bases between the two ends. CDR1 and CDR2 from the germline V gene are SGHNT and YYREEE (reference sequence). Here the CDR3 reads CASSLKLGETQYF. The CDR3, as DNA: TGTGCCAGCAGCTTGAAACTAGGGGAGACCCAGTACTTC.

Points on this clone: The junction differs from germline at one of its ends, possibly a read error. The gene calls are TRBV20-1 and TRBJ1-2; TRBD1 matches at 8 bases. The CDR3 extends over 11 amino acids. CDR1 is DFQATT, CDR2 SNEGSKA, per germline (reference sequence). CDR3 sequence reads: CSARGQDRAPF. CDR3 bases: TGCAGTGCTAGAGGTCAGGACAGGGCCCCCTTC.